The 3 T cell receptor beta chains presented below share a single source sample, sequenced in a study of blood T cell repertoires in COVID-19. The method was immunoSEQ multiplex PCR; TCRdb's version includes in-frame clones alone and lacks a portion of them. The table shows about 190,000 clones, with over 70% occurring only once. The sample comprised peripheral blood. The receptors here all came from a man aged 55-75 years with active or convalescent COVID-19.

J is TRBJ1-1 and V is TRBV28, with TRBD1 matching 9 bases. J was trimmed by 5 bases and V by 3 bases; bases with no gene match: 7. The CDR3 consists of 15 residues. The germline V gene encodes CDR1 MDHEN and CDR2 SYDVKM. The CDR3 region is CASSFRDRVKTEAFF. DNA for the CDR3: TGTGCCAGCAGTTTTAGGGACAGGGTAAAGACTGAAGCTTTCTTT.

This chain links TRBV18 with TRBJ2-5; 9 bases are a match to TRBD2. V lost 8 bases to trimming and J lost 5 bases; unmatched junction nucleotides: 27. Germline loops: CDR1 KGHSH, CDR2 LQKENI. The CDR3 has 20 amino acids. CDR3 bases: TGTGCCAGCCGCTATGGAGATGCCGGGACTAGCTACTTTCGGGGTGAGACCCAGTACTTC. It codes for CASRYGDAGTSYFRGETQYF.

The gene calls are TRBV30 and TRBJ1-6; no clear D gene. The V gene lost 0 bases and the J gene lost 12 bases, with 18 bases spanning the gap. Germline values: CDR1 GTSNPN, CDR2 SVGIG (reference sequence). The length of the CDR3 is 15 residues. The CDR3 loop is CAWSVTISTGGPLHF. The CDR3 nucleotides read TGTGCCTGGAGTGTGACGATATCGACGGGAGGACCCCTCCACTTT.